This TCR beta chain is from a study of shared clonotypes between healthy human individuals. This clone was seen ten or more times. Germline V lookup: CDR1 MDHEN, CDR2 SYDVKM. CDR3 length: 14 residues. With 7 bases removed from V and 4 bases from J, the gap between germline ends came to 11 bases. Deep-level assay runs were performed. Unsorted PBMCs provided DNA that was sequenced on ten immunoSEQ deep assay plates. Original processing methods: ImmunoSEQ gave junction-only sequences without quality scores, so filtering differed. The repertoire was sequenced with immunoSEQ multiplex PCR; TCRdb's copy has only in-frame clones and lacks some. D and trimming come from the DNA, and the V and J calls and clone size come from that table. The sample has more than 450,000 clones; about four fifths are singletons.

Material for sequencing was PBMCs. The chain uses TRBV28 and TRBJ2-6; D call uncertain. The TCR comes from a woman aged 35 to 49 in good health. Some clones in this sample may be carry-over from other donors' samples. The CDR3 coding sequence is TGTGCCAGCATCTCCCCGTGGGGGGCCAACGTCCTGACTTTC. It yields the protein CASISPWGANVLTF. Full variable domain (missing parts from reference TRBV28 and TRBJ2-6): DVKVTQSSRYLVKRTGEKVFLECVQDMDHENMFWYRQDPGLGLRLIYFSYDVKMKEKGDIPEGYSVSREKKERFSLILESASTNQTSMYLCASISPWGANVLTFGAGSRLTVL.